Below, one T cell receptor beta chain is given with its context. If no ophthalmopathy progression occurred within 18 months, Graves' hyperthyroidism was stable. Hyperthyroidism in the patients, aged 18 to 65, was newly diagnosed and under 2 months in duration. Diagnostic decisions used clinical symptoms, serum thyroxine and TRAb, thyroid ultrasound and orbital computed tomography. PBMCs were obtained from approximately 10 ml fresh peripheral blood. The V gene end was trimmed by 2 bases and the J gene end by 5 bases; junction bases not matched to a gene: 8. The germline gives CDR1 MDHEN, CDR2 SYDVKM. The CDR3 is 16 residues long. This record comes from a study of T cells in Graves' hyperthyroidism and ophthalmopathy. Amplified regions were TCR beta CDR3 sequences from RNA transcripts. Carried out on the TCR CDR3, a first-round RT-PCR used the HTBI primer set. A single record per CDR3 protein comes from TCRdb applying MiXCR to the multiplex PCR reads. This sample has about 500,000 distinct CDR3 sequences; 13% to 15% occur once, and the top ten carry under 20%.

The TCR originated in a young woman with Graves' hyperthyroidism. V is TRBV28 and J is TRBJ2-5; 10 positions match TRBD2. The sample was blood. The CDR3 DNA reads TGTGCCAGCAGTTTACAACTAGCGGGACCCAAGGAGACCCAGTACTTC. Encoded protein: CASSLQLAGPKETQYF.